These 29 T cell receptor beta chains were sequenced from one sample in a study of blood T cell repertoires in COVID-19. This table comes from immunoSEQ multiplex PCR, and its TCRdb copy is limited to in-frame clones, with some not included. The sample records approximately 300,000 clones, over 75% being singletons. The sample consisted of peripheral blood. The receptors here all came from a woman aged 45-65 years with active or convalescent COVID-19.

The chain links TRBV3-1 (or the pseudogene TRBV3-2) to TRBJ2-5; 9 bases align to TRBD2. The CDR3 has 16 amino acids. Trimming took 0 bases from V and 5 from J; bases not matched to a gene: 7. CDR1 is LGHDT, CDR2 YNNKEL, per germline (reference sequence). The CDR3 protein is CASSQEGSGRSETQYF. Written as DNA, the CDR3 is TGTGCCAGCAGCCAAGAAGGTAGCGGGAGATCGGAGACCCAGTACTTC.

Here the CDR3 DNA reads TGTGCCAGCAGCTCCCGACTAGCGGCCTACGAGCAGTACTTC. It codes for CASSSRLAAYEQYF. This chain joins TRBV7-2 and TRBJ2-7; 9 nucleotides agree with TRBD2. CDR1 is SGHTA and CDR2 is FQGNSA in the germline V gene. This CDR3 is built from 14 residues. Trimming at V came to 4 bases and at J to 2 bases, leaving 3 bases not matched to a gene.

This rearrangement joins TRBV5-1 to TRBJ2-1; D possibly corresponds to TRBD1 (5 bases). Germline V CDR1 and CDR2: SGHRS, YFSETQ. Between the trimmed V and J ends, which lost 3 bases and 7 bases, there was a span of 11 bases. CDR3 length: 13 amino acids. CDR3 in amino acids: CASSSRQLNEQFF. The DNA of the CDR3 is TGCGCCAGCAGCTCAAGACAGTTGAATGAGCAGTTCTTC.

The chain joins TRBV5-1 to TRBJ1-2; D possibly corresponds to TRBD1 (5 bases). The V end was cut by 4 bases, the J end by 8 bases, with 12 bases between. Looked up from germline, CDR1 is SGHRS and CDR2 is YFSETQ. The CDR3 sequence is 12 residues long. As DNA, the CDR3 is TGCGCCAGCAGCCCCAGCGGGGGAGGCTACACCTTC. This sequence encodes CASSPSGGGYTF.

The V and J genes are TRBV10-3 and TRBJ1-3; 7 nucleotides line up with TRBD1. This CDR3 has 15 amino acids. With V trimmed by 10 bases and J by 0 bases, 9 bases remained unmatched. The germline CDR1 and CDR2 sequences are ENHRY and SYGVKD. The CDR3 here is CATRVGQPSGNTIYF. In DNA form, the CDR3 reads TGTGCCACCCGAGTGGGACAGCCCTCTGGAAACACCATATATTTT.

The V call is TRBV6-5, the J call TRBJ1-3; no firm D call. V dropped 8 bases and J dropped 8 bases, with 16 bases sitting between them. Per the germline V gene, CDR1 is MNHEY and CDR2 is SVGAGI. The CDR3 has 13 amino acids. In DNA, the CDR3 is TGTGCCAGCTCTCCGACACGGGGAGACACCATATATTTT. Encoded protein: CASSPTRGDTIYF.

The V and J genes are TRBV5-1 and TRBJ1-5; TRBD1 matches at 10 bases. In germline, CDR1 is SGHRS, CDR2 YFSETQ. The CDR3 contains 16 residues. V trimming: 0 bases; J trimming: 2 bases; junction bases outside the gene matches: 2. The CDR3 DNA is TGCGCCAGCAGCTTGGGGGGGACAGGGGGCAATCAGCCCCAGCATTTT. Encoded protein: CASSLGGTGGNQPQHF.

This chain connects TRBV28 to TRBJ1-5; 11 bases align to TRBD1. CDR1 and CDR2 (germline): MDHEN, SYDVKM. V shed 5 bases, J shed 7 bases, and the junction held 4 bases outside the gene matches. This CDR3 is built from 14 residues. The CDR3 here is CASSPGTGGQPQHF. The CDR3 coding sequence is TGTGCCAGCAGTCCGGGGACAGGGGGGCAGCCCCAGCATTTT.

The chain combines TRBV6-5 with TRBJ2-2; the match to TRBD2 covers 8 bases. V lost 7 bases, J lost 6 bases, and 10 bases stayed unmatched. CDR3 length: 15 residues. From germline, CDR1 is MNHEY and CDR2 SVGAGI. The CDR3 DNA sequence: TGTGCCAGCATCGAACGGGGGGGGCCAGCCGGGGAGCTGTTTTTT. Its translation is CASIERGGPAGELFF.

This chain links TRBV6-5 with TRBJ1-2; 7 nucleotides line up with TRBD1. Germline V gene sequence: CDR1 MNHEY, CDR2 SVGAGI. The V and J ends lost 2 bases and 4 bases, in that order; junction bases with no gene match: 4. The CDR3 spans 14 residues. The CDR3 is CASSYGGQPYGYTF. The CDR3 DNA reads as TGTGCCAGCAGTTACGGGGGACAGCCCTATGGCTACACCTTC.

V and J are TRBV11-1 and TRBJ1-1; D is perhaps TRBD1 (5 bases). This CDR3 is built from 13 residues. Germline assignment: CDR1 SGHAT and CDR2 FQDESV (reference sequence). Trimming took 7 bases from V and 5 from J, leaving 14 bases between them. In nucleotides, the CDR3 is TGTGCCAGCAAGGCCGGCCCAGGGACTGAAGCTTTCTTT. Its protein product is CASKAGPGTEAFF.

V usage is TRBV7-3 and J usage is TRBJ1-2, with no clear D. Germline assignment: CDR1 SGHTA and CDR2 FQGTGA. The CDR3 contains 15 residues. The ends were cut back, 5 bases at V and 4 bases at J, with 17 bases in the middle. The CDR3 DNA follows: TGTGCCAGCAGCCCTTCAGCGAGCGCTTCCTATGGCTACACCTTC. The encoded protein is CASSPSASASYGYTF.

This chain joins TRBV7-3 and TRBJ2-3, with TRBD1 matching over 7 bases. Trimming took 4 bases from V and 0 from J; bases not matched to a gene: 4. Germline loops: CDR1 SGHTA, CDR2 FQGTGA. The CDR3 covers 15 residues. The CDR3 loop is CASSSTGASTDTQYF. In DNA form, the CDR3 reads TGTGCCAGCAGCTCCACAGGGGCTAGCACAGATACGCAGTATTTT.

V and J are TRBV5-1 and TRBJ1-4; 7 bases fit TRBD1. The V and J ends lost 4 bases and 4 bases, in that order; junction bases with no gene match: 4. Germline V CDR1 and CDR2: SGHRS, YFSETQ. The CDR3 consists of 14 residues. CDR3 bases: TGCGCCAGCAGCCCCGGGACAGTTAATGAAAAACTGTTTTTT. This encodes CASSPGTVNEKLFF.

The chain employs TRBV7-3 and TRBJ2-5, with D maybe TRBD2 (5 bases). CDR3 length: 15 amino acids. CDR1 and CDR2 (germline): SGHTA, FQGTGA. The V end was cut by 5 bases, the J end by 3 bases, with 16 bases between. CDR3 nucleotides: TGTGCCAGCAGCCTCGGCGGGTTCGGGGAAGAGACCCAGTACTTC. Its protein product is CASSLGGFGEETQYF.

V and J are TRBV11-3 and TRBJ2-1; D ambiguous. CDR1 is SGHNT and CDR2 is YENEEA in the germline V gene. The CDR3 loop spans 13 amino acids. V was pared by 4 bases and J by 9 bases, with 13 bases between. The DNA for the CDR3 is TGTGCCAGCAGCTACAACCCCGTCAGTGAGCAGTTCTTC. Its translation is CASSYNPVSEQFF.

V is TRBV14 and J is TRBJ1-2; unclear D gene. The germline V gene has CDR1 SGHDN and CDR2 FVKESK. Trimming shortened V by 0 bases and J by 8 bases, and 10 bases separated the two germline ends. CDR3 length: 13 amino acids. The CDR3 sequence: CASSQEINWGYTF. The CDR3, as DNA: TGTGCCAGCAGCCAAGAAATCAACTGGGGCTACACCTTC.

This clone appeared a single time. V gene TRBV29-1 combines with J gene TRBJ1-2; 8 nucleotides agree with TRBD1. The CDR3 has 13 amino acids. CDR1 is SQVTM, CDR2 ANQGSEA, per germline. Germline trimming cut 4 bases from V and 5 bases from J; bases unmatched to any gene: 6. The DNA of the CDR3 is TGCAGCGTTGCAGGGGGCTTAGGGTATGGCTACACCTTC. Translating gives CSVAGGLGYGYTF.

The J gene is TRBJ1-1, the V gene TRBV7-9; 10 bases fit TRBD1. Trimming removed 5 bases from V and 0 bases from J; junction bases left unmatched: 3. The CDR3 covers 15 residues. Germline CDR1 and CDR2: SEHNR and FQNEAQ (reference sequence). In DNA, the CDR3 is TGTGCCAGCAGCCCCGGACAGGGGGTGAACACTGAAGCTTTCTTT. The encoded protein is CASSPGQGVNTEAFF.

The chain recombines TRBV7-6 with TRBJ2-7; 14 bases fit TRBD2. The CDR3 loop spans 16 amino acids. V gave up 5 bases and J gave up 2 bases; unmatched junction bases: 5. Germline CDR1 is SGHVS and CDR2 is FNYEAQ. For the CDR3, the DNA is TGTGCCAGCAGCCAGGGACTAGCGGGGGTGGCCTACGAGCAGTACTTC. Residues: CASSQGLAGVAYEQYF.

V usage is TRBV28 and J usage is TRBJ1-2; a possible D gene is TRBD1 (5 bases). V was shortened by 1 base and J by 4 bases, with 13 bases between the two germline ends. This CDR3 has 15 amino acids. Germline V lookup: CDR1 MDHEN, CDR2 SYDVKM. This chain's CDR3 is CASSLLNRLSYGYTF. For the CDR3, the DNA is TGTGCCAGCAGTTTATTAAACAGGTTGTCCTATGGCTACACCTTC.

The count of this clone is one. The chain links TRBV5-4 to TRBJ2-3; TRBD2 is a possible D gene (7 bases). V dropped 4 bases and J dropped 2 bases, with 17 bases sitting between them. The CDR3 contains 16 residues. CDR1 is SGHNT, CDR2 YYREEE, per germline (reference sequence). The CDR3: CASSGQQGGTTDTQYF. CDR3 bases: TGTGCCAGCAGCGGCCAACAGGGAGGGACCACAGATACGCAGTATTTT.

V and J are TRBV4-2 and TRBJ2-2, with 10 bases fitting TRBD1. Unmatched junction bases numbered 1, after V lost 4 bases and J lost 2 bases. The CDR3 is made up of 15 amino acids. Germline CDR1 and CDR2: LGHNA and YNFKEQ. CDR3 sequence reads: CASSRDRGNTGELFF. CDR3 nucleotide sequence: TGTGCCAGCAGCCGGGACAGGGGAAACACCGGGGAGCTGTTTTTT.

The rearrangement joins TRBV29-1 to TRBJ2-7; TRBD2 matches at 7 bases. Germline values: CDR1 SQVTM, CDR2 ANQGSEA. CDR3 length: 13 amino acids. The V segment lost 6 bases and the J segment 6 bases; nucleotides outside the gene matches: 11. This CDR3 is CSVLGGGSGEQYF. The DNA for the CDR3 is TGCAGCGTCCTCGGGGGAGGGTCGGGCGAGCAGTACTTC.

Only one count was recorded for this clone. V is TRBV7-2 and J is TRBJ1-1; maybe TRBD1 (5 bases). The CDR3 totals 14 residues. Trimming removed 3 bases at V and 1 base at J, with 9 bases between. Germline values: CDR1 SGHTA, CDR2 FQGNSA. The CDR3 DNA sequence: TGTGCCAGCAGCTTCGCCCAGGGGAACACTGAAGCTTTCTTT. It is translated as CASSFAQGNTEAFF. The whole variable domain, remainder taken from reference TRBV7-2 and TRBJ1-1, is GAGVSQSPSNKVTEKGKDVELRCDPISGHTALYWYRQSLGQGLEFLIYFQGNSAPDKSGLPSDRFSAERTGGSVSTLTIQRTQQEDSAVYLCASSFAQGNTEAFFGQGTRLTVV.

The V and J genes are TRBV6-5 and TRBJ2-7; TRBD1 is a possible D gene (6 bases). With 5 bases removed from V and 8 bases from J, the gap between germline ends came to 10 bases. Germline loops: CDR1 MNHEY, CDR2 SVGAGI. The CDR3 covers 11 residues. DNA for the CDR3: TGTGCCAGCAGTAAACAGGGCCAGCAGTACTTC. Protein product: CASSKQGQQYF.

This chain uses TRBV19 with TRBJ1-5; weak D call: TRBD1 (6 bases). The CDR3 is made up of 12 amino acids. V lost 7 bases to trimming and J lost 7 bases, with 11 bases between them. Germline lookup yields CDR1 LNHDA and CDR2 SQIVND (reference sequence). CDR3 nucleotide sequence: TGTGCCAGTATGGGGGCTCGGCAGCCCCAGCATTTT. This codes for CASMGARQPQHF.

This chain joins TRBV3-1 (or the pseudogene TRBV3-2) and TRBJ1-2; 7 bases line up with TRBD1. CDR3 length: 13 amino acids. The V gene's germline CDR1 is LGHDT and CDR2 YNNKEL (reference sequence). V gave up 6 bases and J gave up 2 bases; unmatched junction bases: 3. The CDR3 reads CASRGTANYGYTF. The CDR3 DNA is TGTGCCAGCAGAGGGACAGCGAACTATGGCTACACCTTC.

The J gene is TRBJ2-1, the V gene TRBV3-1 (or the pseudogene TRBV3-2), with 8 bases fitting TRBD2. Germline trimming cut 6 bases from V and 6 bases from J; bases unmatched to any gene: 10. The CDR3 has 15 residues. Germline V gene data show CDR1 as LGHDT and CDR2 as YNNKEL (reference sequence). The CDR3 DNA reads TGTGCCAGCAGGTCCGGGACTAGTCTTAGCAATGAGCAGTTCTTC. Translating gives CASRSGTSLSNEQFF.